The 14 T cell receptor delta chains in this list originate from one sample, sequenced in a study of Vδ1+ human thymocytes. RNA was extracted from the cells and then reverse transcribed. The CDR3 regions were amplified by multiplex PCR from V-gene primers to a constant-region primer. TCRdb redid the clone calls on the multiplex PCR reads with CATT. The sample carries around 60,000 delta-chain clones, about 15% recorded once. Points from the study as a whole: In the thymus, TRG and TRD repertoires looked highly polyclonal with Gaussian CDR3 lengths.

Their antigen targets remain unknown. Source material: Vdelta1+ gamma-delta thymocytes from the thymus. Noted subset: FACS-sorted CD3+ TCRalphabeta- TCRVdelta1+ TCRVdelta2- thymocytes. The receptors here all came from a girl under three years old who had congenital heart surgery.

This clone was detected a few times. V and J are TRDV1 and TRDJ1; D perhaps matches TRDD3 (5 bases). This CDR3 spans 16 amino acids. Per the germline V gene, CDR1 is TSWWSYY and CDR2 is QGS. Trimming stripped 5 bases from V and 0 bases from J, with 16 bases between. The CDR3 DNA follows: TGTGCTCTTGGGAGGGATGGGGCCTCCTACACCGATAAACTCATCTTT. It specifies CALGRDGASYTDKLIF.

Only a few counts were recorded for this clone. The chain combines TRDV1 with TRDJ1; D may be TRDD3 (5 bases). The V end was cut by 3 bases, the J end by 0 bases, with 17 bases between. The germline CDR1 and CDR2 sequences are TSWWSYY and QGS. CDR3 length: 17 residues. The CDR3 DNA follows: TGTGCTCTTGGGGATGCATCCCGGGGAGCGAACACCGATAAACTCATCTTT. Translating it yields CALGDASRGANTDKLIF.

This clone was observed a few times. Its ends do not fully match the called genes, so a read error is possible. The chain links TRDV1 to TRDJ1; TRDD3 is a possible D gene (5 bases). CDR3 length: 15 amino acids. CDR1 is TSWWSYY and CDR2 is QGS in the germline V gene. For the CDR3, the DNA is TGTGCTCTCGGGGAACAGAAGGCTGAAGCCGATAAACTCATCTTT. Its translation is CALGEQKAEADKLIF.

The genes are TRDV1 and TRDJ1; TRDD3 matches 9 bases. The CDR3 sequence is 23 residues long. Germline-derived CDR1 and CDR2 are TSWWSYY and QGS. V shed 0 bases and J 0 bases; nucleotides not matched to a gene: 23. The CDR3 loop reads CALGELELPKNLYWGTYTDKLIF. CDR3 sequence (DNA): TGTGCTCTTGGGGAACTAGAACTTCCTAAGAACCTGTACTGGGGGACCTACACCGATAAACTCATCTTT.

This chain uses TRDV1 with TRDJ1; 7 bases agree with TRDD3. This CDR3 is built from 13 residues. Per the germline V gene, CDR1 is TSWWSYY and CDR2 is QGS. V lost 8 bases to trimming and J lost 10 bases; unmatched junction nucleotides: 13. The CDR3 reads CALRVWGLKGLIF. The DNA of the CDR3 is TGTGCTCTTAGGGTCTGGGGGCTTAAAGGACTCATCTTT.

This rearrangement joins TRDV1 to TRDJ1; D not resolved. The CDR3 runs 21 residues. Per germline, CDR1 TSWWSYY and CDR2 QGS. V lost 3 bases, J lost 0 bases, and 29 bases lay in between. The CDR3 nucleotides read TGTGCTCTTGGGGATCACCACATTCCACCCACGTACGAATACTACACCGATAAACTCATCTTT. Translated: CALGDHHIPPTYEYYTDKLIF.

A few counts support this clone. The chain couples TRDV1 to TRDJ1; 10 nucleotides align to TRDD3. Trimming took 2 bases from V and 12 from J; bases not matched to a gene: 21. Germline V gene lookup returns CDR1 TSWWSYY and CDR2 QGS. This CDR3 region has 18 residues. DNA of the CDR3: TGTGCTCTTGGGGAATTACCCCAGGAAAAATGGGGGATACAACCCATCATCTTT. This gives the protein CALGELPQEKWGIQPIIF.

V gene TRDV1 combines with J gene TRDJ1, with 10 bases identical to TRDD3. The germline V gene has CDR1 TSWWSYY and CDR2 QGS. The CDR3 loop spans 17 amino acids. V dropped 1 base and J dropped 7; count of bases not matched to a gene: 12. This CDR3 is CALGEPSVLGDHAKLIF. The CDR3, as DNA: TGTGCTCTTGGGGAACCCTCAGTACTGGGGGATCATGCTAAACTCATCTTT.

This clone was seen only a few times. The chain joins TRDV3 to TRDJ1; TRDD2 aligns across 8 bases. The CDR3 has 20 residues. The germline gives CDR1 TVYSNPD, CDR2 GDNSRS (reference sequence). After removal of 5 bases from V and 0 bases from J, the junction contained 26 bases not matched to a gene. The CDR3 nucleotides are TGTGCCCCCACTTCCTACGAATCTGCTGGGGATCTCTGGTACACCGATAAACTCATCTTT. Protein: CAPTSYESAGDLWYTDKLIF.

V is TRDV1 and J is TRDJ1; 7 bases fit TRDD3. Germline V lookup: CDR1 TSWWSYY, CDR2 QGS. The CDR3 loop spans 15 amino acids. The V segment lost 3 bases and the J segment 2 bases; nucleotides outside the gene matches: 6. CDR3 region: CALGEPSGDTDKLIF. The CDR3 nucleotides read TGTGCTCTTGGGGAGCCCTCGGGGGATACCGATAAACTCATCTTT.

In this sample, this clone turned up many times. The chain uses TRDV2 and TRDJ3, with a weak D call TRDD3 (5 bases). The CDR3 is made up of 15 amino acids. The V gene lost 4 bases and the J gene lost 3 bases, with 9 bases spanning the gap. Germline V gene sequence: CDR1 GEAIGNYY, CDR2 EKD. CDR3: CACELVGWDTRQMFF. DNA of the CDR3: TGTGCCTGTGAACTGGTCGGCTGGGACACCCGACAGATGTTTTTC.

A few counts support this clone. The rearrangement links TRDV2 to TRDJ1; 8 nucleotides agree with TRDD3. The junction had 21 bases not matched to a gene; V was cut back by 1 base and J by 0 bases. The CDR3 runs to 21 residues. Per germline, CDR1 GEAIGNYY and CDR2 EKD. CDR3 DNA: TGTGCCTGTGACACTGCGGGCAACTCGGTACTGGGGGCCACGTACACCGATAAACTCATCTTT. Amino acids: CACDTAGNSVLGATYTDKLIF.

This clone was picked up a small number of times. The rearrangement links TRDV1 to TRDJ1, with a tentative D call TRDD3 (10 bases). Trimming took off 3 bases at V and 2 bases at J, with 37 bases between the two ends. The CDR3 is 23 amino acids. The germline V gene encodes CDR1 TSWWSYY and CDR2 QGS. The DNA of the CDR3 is TGTGCTCTTGGGGAGCGTAAAGGACCTCCTTCCTACGGGGTGGGGGATACTACCGATAAACTCATCTTT. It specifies CALGERKGPPSYGVGDTTDKLIF.

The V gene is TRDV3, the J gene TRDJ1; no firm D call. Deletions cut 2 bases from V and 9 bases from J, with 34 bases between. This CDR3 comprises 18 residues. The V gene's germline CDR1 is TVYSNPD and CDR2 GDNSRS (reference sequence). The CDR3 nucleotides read TGTGCCTTTCTGTTGGGTTTTAAAGTAGGGCTAACGATCGTGGAACTCATCTTT. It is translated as CAFLLGFKVGLTIVELIF.